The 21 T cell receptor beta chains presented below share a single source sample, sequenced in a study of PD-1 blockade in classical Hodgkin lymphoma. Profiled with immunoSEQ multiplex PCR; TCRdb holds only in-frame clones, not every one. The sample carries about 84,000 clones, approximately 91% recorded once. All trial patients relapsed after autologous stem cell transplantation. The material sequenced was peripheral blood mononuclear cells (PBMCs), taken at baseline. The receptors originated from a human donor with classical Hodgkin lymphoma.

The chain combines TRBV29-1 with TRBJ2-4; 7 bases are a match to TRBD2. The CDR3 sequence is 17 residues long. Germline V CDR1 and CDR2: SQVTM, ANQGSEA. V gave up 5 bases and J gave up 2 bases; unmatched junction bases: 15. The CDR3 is CSVWEGLGLSSKNIQYF. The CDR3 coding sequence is TGCAGCGTTTGGGAGGGATTGGGGCTTTCGTCCAAAAACATTCAGTACTTC. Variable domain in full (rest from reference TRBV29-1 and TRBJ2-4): SAVISQKPSRDICQRGTSLTIQCQVDSQVTMMFWYRQQPGQSLTLIATANQGSEATYESGFVIDKFPISRPNLTFSTLTVSNMSPEDSSIYLCSVWEGLGLSSKNIQYFGAGTRLSVL.

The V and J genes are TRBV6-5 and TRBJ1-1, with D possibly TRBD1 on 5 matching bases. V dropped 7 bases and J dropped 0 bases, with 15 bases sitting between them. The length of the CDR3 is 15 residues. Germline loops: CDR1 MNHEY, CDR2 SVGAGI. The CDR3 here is CASKIGTVMNTEAFF. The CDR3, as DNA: TGTGCCAGCAAAATCGGGACGGTGATGAACACTGAAGCTTTCTTT.

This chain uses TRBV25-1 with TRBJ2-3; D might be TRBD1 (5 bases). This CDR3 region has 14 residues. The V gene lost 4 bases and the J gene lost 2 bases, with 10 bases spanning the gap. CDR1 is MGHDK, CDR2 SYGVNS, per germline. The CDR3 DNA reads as TGTGCCAGCAGTGGGGCAGGGATCACAGATACGCAGTATTTT. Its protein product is CASSGAGITDTQYF.

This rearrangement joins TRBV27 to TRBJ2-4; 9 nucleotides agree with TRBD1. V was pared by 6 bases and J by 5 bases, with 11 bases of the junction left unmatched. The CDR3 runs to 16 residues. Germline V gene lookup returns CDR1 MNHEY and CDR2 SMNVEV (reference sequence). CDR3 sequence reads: CASRPTLTGGENIQYF. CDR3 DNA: TGTGCCAGCAGGCCAACCCTGACAGGGGGGGAAAACATTCAGTACTTC.

CDR3 amino acids: CASSLRSGRDEQFF. CDR3 sequence (DNA): TGCGCCAGCAGCTTAAGAAGCGGGAGAGATGAGCAGTTCTTC. This chain links TRBV5-1 with TRBJ2-1; 8 bases map to TRBD2. V was clipped by 2 bases and J by 8 bases; unmatched bases: 6. Germline V gives CDR1 SGHRS, CDR2 YFSETQ. The CDR3 runs 14 residues.

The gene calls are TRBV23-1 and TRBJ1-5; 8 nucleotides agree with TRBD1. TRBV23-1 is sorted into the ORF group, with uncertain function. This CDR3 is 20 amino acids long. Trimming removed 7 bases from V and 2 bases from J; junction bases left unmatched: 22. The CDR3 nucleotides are TGCGCCAGCATCCTAGTCGTCTCGGGACAGGCGCCTTTCGGCAATCAGCCCCAGCATTTT. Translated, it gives CASILVVSGQAPFGNQPQHF.

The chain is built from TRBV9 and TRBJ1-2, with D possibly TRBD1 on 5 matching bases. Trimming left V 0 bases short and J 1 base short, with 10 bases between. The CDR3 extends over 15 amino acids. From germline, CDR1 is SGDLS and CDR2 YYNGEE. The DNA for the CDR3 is TGTGCCAGCAGCGTAGGCCAGGGCCTTAACTATGGCTACACCTTC. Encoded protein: CASSVGQGLNYGYTF.

The DNA of the CDR3 is TGTGCCTGGAGTCAGGGGACGATCTCTGGGGCCAACGTCCTGACTTTC. Encoded protein: CAWSQGTISGANVLTF. The genes are TRBV30 and TRBJ2-6, with D possibly matching TRBD1 (6 bases). Trimming took off 2 bases at V and 0 bases at J, with 11 bases between the two ends. Germline loops: CDR1 GTSNPN, CDR2 SVGIG (reference sequence). The CDR3 contains 16 residues.

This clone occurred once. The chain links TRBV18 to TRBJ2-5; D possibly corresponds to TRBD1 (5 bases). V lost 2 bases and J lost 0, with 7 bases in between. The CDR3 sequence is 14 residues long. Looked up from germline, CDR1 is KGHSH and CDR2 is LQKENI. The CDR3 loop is CASSPAGYQETQYF. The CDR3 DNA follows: TGTGCCAGCTCACCAGCAGGGTACCAAGAGACCCAGTACTTC. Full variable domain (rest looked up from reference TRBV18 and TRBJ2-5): NAGVMQNPRHLVRRRGQEARLRCSPMKGHSHVYWYRQLPEEGLKFMVYLQKENIIDESGMPKERFSAEFPKEGPSILRIQQVVRGDSAAYFCASSPAGYQETQYFGPGTRLLVL.

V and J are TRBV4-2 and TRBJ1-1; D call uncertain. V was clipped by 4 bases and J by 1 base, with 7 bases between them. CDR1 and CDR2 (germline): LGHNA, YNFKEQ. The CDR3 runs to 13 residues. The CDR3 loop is CASSLDGNTEAFF. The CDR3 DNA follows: TGTGCCAGCAGCCTGGACGGGAACACTGAAGCTTTCTTT.

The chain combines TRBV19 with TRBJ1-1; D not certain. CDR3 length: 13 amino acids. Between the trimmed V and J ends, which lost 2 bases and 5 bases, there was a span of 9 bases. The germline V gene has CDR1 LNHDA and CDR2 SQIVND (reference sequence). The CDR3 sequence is CASSIWGTTEAFF. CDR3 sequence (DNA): TGTGCCAGTAGTATATGGGGAACAACTGAAGCTTTCTTT.

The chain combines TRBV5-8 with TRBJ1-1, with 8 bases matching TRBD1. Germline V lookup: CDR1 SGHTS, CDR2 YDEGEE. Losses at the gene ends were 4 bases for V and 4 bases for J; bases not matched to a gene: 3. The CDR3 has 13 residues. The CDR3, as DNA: TGTGCCAGCAGCGTAACAGGGGGCACTGAAGCTTTCTTT. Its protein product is CASSVTGGTEAFF.

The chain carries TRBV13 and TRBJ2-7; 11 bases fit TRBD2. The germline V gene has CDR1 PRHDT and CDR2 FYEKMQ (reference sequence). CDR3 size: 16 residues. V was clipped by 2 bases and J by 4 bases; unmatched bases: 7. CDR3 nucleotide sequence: TGTGCCAGCAGCTTATTAGCGGGAGGGCCGAGATACGAGCAGTACTTC. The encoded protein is CASSLLAGGPRYEQYF.

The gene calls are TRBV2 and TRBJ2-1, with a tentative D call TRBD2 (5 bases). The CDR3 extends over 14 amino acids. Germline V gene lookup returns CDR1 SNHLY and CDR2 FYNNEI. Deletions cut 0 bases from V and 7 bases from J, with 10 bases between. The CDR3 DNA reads TGTGCCAGCAGTGAAGCGGAGGCCAAGAATGAGCAGTTCTTC. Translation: CASSEAEAKNEQFF.

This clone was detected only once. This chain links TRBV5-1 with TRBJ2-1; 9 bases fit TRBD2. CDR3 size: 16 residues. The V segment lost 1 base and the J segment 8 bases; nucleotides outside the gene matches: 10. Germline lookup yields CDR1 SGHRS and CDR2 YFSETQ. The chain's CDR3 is CASSLQPAGGGDEQFF. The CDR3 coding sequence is TGCGCCAGCAGCTTGCAACCAGCGGGAGGTGGCGATGAGCAGTTCTTC. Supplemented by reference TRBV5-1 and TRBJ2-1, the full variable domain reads KAGVTQTPRYLIKTRGQQVTLSCSPISGHRSVSWYQQTPGQGLQFLFEYFSETQRNKGNFPGRFSGRQFSNSRSEMNVSTLELGDSALYLCASSLQPAGGGDEQFFGPGTRLTVL.

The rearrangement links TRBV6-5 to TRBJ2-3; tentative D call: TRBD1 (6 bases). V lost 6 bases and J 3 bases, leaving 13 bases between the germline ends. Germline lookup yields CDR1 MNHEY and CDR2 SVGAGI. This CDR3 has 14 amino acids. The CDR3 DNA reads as TGTGCCAGCAGGAGGACAGCGGTTACAGATACGCAGTATTTT. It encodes CASRRTAVTDTQYF.

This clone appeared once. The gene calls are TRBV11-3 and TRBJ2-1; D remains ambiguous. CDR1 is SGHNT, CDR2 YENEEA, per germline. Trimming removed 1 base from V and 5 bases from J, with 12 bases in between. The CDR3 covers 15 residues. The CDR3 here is CASSLVAGFDNEQFF. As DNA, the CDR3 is TGTGCCAGCAGCTTAGTAGCCGGATTCGACAATGAGCAGTTCTTC. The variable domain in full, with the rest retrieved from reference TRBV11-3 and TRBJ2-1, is EAGVVQSPRYKIIEKKQPVAFWCNPISGHNTLYWYLQNLGQGPELLIRYENEEAVDDSQLPKDRFSAERLKGVDSTLKIQPAELGDSAVYLCASSLVAGFDNEQFFGPGTRLTVL.

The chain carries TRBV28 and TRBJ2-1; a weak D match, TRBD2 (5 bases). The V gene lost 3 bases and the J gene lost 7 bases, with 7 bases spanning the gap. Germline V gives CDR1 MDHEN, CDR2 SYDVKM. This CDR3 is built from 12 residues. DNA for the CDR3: TGTGCCAGCAGTTTGACGGGGAATGAGCAGTTCTTC. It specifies CASSLTGNEQFF.

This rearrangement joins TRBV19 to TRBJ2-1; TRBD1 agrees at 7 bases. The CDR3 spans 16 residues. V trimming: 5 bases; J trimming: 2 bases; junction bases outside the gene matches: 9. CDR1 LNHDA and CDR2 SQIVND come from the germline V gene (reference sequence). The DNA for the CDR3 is TGTGCCAGTAGTTTTAATACCGGGACAGCCTACAATGAGCAGTTCTTC. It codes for CASSFNTGTAYNEQFF.

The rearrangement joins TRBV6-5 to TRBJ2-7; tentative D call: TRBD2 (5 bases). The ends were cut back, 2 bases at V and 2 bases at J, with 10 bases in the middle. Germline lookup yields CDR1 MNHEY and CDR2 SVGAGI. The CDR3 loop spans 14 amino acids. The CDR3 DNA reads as TGTGCCAGCAGTTACAATAGCGTCCCCTACGAGCAGTACTTC. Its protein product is CASSYNSVPYEQYF.

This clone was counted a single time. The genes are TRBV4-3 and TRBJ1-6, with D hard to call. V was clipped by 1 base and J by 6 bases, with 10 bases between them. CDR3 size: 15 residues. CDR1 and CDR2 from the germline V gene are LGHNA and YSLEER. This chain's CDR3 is CASSQGRGGNSPLHF. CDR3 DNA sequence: TGCGCCAGCAGCCAAGGCCGGGGTGGTAATTCACCCCTCCACTTT.